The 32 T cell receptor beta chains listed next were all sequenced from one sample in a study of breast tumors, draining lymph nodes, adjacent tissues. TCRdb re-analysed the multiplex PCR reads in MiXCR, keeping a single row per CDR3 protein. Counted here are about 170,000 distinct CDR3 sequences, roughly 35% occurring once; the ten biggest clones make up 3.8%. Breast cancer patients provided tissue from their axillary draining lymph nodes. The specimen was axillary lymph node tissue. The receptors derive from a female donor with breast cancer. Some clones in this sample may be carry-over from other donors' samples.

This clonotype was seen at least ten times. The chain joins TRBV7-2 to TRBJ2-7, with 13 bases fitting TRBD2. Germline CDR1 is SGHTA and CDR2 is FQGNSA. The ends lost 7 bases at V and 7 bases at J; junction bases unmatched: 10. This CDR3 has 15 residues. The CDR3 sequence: CASTILAGGPYEQYF. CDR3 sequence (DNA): TGTGCCAGCACCATACTAGCGGGAGGGCCGTATGAGCAGTACTTC. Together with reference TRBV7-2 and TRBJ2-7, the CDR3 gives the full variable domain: GAGVSQSPSNKVTEKGKDVELRCDPISGHTALYWYRQSLGQGLEFLIYFQGNSAPDKSGLPSDRFSAERTGGSVSTLTIQRTQQEDSAVYLCASTILAGGPYEQYFGPGTRLTVT.

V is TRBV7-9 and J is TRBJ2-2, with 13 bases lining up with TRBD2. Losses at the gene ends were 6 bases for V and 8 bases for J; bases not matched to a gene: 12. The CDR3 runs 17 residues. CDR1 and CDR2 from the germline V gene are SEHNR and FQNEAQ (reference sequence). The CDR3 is CASRREGTSGTGGELFF. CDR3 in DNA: TGTGCCAGCAGAAGAGAAGGGACTAGCGGGACGGGGGGGGAGCTGTTTTTT.

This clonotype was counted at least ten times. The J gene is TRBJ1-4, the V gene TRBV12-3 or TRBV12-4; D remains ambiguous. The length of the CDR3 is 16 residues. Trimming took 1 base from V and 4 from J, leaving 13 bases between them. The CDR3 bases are TGTGCCAGCAGTTTAGGCGGGGTTTGGGATAATGAAAAACTGTTTTTT. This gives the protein CASSLGGVWDNEKLFF.

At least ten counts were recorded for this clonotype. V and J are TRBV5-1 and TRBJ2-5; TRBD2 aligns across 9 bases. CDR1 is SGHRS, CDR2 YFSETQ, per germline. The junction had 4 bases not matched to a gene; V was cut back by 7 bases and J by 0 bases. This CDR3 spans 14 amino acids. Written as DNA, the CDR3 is TGCGCCAGCGGCGGGGGGGCGGACCAAGAGACCCAGTACTTC. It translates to CASGGGADQETQYF. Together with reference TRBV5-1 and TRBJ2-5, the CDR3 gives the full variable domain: KAGVTQTPRYLIKTRGQQVTLSCSPISGHRSVSWYQQTPGQGLQFLFEYFSETQRNKGNFPGRFSGRQFSNSRSEMNVSTLELGDSALYLCASGGGADQETQYFGPGTRLLVL.

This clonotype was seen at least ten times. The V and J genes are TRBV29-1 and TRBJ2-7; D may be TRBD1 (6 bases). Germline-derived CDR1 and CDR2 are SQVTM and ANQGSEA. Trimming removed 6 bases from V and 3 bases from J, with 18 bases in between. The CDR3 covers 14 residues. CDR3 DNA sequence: TGCAGCGTCGAGGGGGTAGACACGGACTACGAGCAGTACTTC. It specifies CSVEGVDTDYEQYF.

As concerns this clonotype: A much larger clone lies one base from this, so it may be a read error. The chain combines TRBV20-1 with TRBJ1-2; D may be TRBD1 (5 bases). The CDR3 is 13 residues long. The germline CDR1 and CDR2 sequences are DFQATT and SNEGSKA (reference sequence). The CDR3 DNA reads TGCAGTGCTAGCGGGGGAGGTAACTATGCCTACACCTTC. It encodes CSASGGGNYAYTF.

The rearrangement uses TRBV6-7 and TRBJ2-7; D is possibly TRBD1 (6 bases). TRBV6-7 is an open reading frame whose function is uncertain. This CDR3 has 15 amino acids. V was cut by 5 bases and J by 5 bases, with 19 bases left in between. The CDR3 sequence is CASSPGEGHLNEQYF. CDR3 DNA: TGTGCCAGCAGTCCAGGCGAGGGACACCTTAACGAGCAGTACTTC.

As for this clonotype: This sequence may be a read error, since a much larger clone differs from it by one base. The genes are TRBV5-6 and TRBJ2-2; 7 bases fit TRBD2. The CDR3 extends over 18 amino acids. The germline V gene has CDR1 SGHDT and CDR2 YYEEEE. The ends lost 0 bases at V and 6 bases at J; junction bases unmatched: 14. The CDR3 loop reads CASSLVGPGRLLAGELFF. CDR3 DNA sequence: TGTGCCAGCAGCTTGGTTGGTCCCGGGAGGTTACTCGCCGGGGAGCTGTTTTTT.

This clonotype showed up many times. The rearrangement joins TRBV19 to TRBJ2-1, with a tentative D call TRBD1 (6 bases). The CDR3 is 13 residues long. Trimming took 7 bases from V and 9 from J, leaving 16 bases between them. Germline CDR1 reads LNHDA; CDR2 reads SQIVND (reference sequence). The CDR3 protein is CASTPGGHGEQFF. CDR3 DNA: TGTGCCAGTACCCCTGGGGGCCATGGTGAGCAGTTCTTC.

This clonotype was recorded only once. The CDR3 bases are TGCAGCGTTTGGGGGCCCAAAGGCTACACCTTC. This sequence encodes CSVWGPKGYTF. This chain joins TRBV29-1 and TRBJ1-2; perhaps TRBD1 as D (6 bases). The V and J ends lost 5 bases and 8 bases respectively, with 12 bases between them. Germline V gene sequence: CDR1 SQVTM, CDR2 ANQGSEA. The CDR3 is 11 amino acids.

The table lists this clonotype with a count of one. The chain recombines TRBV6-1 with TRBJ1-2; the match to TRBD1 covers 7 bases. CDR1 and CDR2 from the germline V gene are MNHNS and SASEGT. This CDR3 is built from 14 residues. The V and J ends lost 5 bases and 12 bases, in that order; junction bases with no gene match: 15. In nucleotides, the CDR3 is TGTGCCAGCAGTCCACGACAGGGCCCCATCCGACACACCTTC. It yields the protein CASSPRQGPIRHTF.

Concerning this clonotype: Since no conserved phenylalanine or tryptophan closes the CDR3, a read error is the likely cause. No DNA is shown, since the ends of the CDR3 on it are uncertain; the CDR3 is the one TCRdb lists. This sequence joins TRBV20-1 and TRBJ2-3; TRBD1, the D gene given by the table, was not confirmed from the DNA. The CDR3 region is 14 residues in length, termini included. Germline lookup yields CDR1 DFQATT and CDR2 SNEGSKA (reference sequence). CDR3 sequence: CSARDPRGADTRYL.

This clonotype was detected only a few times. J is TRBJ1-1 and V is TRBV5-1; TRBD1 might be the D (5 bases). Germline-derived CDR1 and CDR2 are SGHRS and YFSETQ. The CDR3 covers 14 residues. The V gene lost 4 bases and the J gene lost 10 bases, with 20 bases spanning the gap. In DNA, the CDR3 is TGCGCCAGCAGCCGAGGGGACGGAACAGGCGGAGCTTTCTTT. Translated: CASSRGDGTGGAFF.

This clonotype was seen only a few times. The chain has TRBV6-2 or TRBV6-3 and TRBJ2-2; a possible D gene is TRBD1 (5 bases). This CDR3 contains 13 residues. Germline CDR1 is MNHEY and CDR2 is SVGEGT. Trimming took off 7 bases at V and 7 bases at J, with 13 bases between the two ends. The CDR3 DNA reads TGTGCCAGCAACCGCAGGGTCGGCGGGGAGCTGTTTTTT. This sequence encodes CASNRRVGGELFF.

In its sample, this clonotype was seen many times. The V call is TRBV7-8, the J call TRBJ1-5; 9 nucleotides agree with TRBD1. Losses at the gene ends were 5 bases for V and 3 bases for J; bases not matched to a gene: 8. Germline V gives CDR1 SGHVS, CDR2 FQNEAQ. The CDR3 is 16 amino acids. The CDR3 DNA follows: TGTGCCAGCAGCCCTCAGGGACAGGGTTTCAATCAGCCCCAGCATTTT. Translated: CASSPQGQGFNQPQHF.

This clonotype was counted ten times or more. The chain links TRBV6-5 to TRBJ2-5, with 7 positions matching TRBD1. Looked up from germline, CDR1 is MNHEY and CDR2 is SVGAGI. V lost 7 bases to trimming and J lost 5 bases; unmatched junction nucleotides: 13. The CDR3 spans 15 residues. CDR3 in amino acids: CASIHRDSGWETQYF. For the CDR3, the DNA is TGTGCCAGCATCCACCGGGACAGTGGGTGGGAGACCCAGTACTTC.

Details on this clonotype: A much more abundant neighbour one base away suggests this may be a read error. The CDR3 region is CASAQNRVNQPQHF. The DNA for the CDR3 is TGTGCCAGCGCCCAGAACAGGGTCAATCAGCCCCAGCATTTT. The chain carries TRBV6-1 and TRBJ1-5; tentative D call: TRBD1 (6 bases). Trimming cost V 8 bases and J 3 bases, with 14 bases left between them. Germline loops: CDR1 MNHNS, CDR2 SASEGT. This CDR3 region has 14 residues.

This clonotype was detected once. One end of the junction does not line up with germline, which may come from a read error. The CDR3 spells CASSVQGESELYF. CDR3 bases: TGTGCCAGCAGCGTACAGGGTGAAAGCGAGCTGTACTTT. V and J are TRBV9 and TRBJ2-7; a weak D match, TRBD1 (5 bases). The CDR3 sequence is 13 residues long. CDR1 and CDR2 from the germline V gene are SGDLS and YYNGEE. Based on the CDR3 plus reference TRBV9 and TRBJ2-7, the full variable domain is DSGVTQTPKHLITATGQRVTLRCSPRSGDLSVYWYQQSLDQGLQFLIQYYNGEERAKGNILERFSAQQFPDLHSELNLSSLELGDSALYFCASSVQGESELYFGPGTRLTVT.

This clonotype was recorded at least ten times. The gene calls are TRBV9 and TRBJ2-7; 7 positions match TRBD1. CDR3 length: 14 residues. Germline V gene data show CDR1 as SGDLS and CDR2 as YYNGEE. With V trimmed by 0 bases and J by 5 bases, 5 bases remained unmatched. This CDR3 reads CASSVDLQGNEQYF. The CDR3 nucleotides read TGTGCCAGCAGCGTAGATCTACAGGGGAACGAGCAGTACTTC.

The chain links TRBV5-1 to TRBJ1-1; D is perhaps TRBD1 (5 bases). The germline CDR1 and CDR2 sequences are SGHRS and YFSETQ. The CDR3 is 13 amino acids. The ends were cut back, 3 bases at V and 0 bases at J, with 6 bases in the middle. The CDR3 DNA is TGCGCCAGCAGCTGGGGCTTGAACACTGAAGCTTTCTTT. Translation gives CASSWGLNTEAFF.

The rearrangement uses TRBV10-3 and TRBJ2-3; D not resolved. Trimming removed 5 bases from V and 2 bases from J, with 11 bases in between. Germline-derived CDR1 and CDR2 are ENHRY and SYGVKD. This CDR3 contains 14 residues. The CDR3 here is CAISSSPITDTQYF. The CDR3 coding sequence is TGTGCCATCAGTAGTAGCCCCATCACAGATACGCAGTATTTT.

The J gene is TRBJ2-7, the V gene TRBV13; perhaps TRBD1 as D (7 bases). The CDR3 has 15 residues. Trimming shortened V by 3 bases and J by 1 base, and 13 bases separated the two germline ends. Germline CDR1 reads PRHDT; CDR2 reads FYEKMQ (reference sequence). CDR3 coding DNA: TGTGCCAGCAGCTTGAGGTCAGGGGGGTCCTACGAGCAGTACTTC. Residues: CASSLRSGGSYEQYF.

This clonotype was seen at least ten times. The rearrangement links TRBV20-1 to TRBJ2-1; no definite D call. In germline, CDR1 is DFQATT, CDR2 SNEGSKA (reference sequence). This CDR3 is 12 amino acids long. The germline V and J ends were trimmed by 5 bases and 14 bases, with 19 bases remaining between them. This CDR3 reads CSAQAPGPKEFF. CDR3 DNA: TGCAGTGCTCAAGCTCCGGGCCCCAAGGAGTTCTTC.

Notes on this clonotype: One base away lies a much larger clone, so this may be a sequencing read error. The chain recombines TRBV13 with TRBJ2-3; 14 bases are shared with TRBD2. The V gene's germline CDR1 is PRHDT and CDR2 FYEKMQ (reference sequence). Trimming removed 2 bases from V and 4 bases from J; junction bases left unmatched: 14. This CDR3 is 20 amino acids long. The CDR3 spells CASSLRGTSGRVVDPDTQYF. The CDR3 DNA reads TGTGCCAGCAGCTTACGCGGGACTAGCGGGAGAGTAGTTGATCCAGATACGCAGTATTTT.

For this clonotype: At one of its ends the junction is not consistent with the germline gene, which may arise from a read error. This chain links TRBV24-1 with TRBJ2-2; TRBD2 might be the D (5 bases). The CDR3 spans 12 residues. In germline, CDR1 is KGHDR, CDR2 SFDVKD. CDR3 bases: TGTGCCACCGGTGAGAGGCCCGGGGAGCTGTTCTTT. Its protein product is CATGERPGELFF.

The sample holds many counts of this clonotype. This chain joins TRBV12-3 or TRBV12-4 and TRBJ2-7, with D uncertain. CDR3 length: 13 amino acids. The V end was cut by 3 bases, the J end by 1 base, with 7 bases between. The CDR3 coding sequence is TGTGCCAGCAGTTTTAGTATGTCCTACGAGCAGTACTTC. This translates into CASSFSMSYEQYF.

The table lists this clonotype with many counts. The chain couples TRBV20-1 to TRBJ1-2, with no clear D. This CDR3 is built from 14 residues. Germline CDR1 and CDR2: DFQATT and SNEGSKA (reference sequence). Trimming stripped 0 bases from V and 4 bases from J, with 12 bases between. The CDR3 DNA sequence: TGCAGTGCTAGAGATCTGTTGGGGTTCTATGGCTACACCTTC. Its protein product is CSARDLLGFYGYTF.

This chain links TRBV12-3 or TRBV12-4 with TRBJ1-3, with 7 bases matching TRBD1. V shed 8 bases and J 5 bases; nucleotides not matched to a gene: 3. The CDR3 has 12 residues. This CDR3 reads CASQTGRNTIYF. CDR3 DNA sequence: TGTGCCAGCCAGACAGGGAGAAACACCATATATTTT.

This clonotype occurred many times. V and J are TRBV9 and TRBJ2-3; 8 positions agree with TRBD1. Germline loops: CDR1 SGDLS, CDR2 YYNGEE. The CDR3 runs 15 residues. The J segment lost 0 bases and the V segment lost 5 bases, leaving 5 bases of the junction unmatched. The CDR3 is CASSGQGRSTDTQYF. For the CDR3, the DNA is TGTGCCAGCAGTGGACAGGGACGGAGCACAGATACGCAGTATTTT.

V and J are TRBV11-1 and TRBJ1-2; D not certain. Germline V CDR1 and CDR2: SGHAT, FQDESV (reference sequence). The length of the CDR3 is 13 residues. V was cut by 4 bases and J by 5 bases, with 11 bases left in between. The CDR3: CASSSTRWYGYTF. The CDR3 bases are TGTGCCAGCAGCTCGACAAGGTGGTATGGCTACACCTTC.

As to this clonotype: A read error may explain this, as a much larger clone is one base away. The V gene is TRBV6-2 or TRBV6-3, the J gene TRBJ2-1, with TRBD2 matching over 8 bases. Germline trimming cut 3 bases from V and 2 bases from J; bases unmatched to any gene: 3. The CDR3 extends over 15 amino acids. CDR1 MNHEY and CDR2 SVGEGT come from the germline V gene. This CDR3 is CASSYSGATYNEQFF. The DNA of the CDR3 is TGTGCCAGCAGTTATAGCGGGGCAACCTACAATGAGCAGTTCTTC.

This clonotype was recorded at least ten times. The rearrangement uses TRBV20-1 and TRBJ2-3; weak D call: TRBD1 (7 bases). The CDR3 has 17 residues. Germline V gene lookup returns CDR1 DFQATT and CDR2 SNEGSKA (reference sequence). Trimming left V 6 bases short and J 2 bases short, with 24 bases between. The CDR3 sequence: CSAYLRGRGAPTDTQYF. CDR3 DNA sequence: TGCAGTGCGTACCTCCGGGGCAGGGGGGCACCCACAGATACGCAGTATTTT.